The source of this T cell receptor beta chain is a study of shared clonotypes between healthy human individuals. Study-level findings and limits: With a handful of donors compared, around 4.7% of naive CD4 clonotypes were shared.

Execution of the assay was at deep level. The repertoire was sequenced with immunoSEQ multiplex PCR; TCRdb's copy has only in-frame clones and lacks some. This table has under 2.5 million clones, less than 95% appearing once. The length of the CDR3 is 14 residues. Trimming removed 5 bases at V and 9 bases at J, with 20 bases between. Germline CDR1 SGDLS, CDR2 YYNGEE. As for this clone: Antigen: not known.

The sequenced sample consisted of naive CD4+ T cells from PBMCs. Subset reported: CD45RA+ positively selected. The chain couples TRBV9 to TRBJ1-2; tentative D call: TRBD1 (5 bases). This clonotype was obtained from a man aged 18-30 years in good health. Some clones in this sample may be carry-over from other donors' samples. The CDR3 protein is CASSATTGAYRYTF. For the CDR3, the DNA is TGTGCCAGCAGTGCGACCACAGGAGCTTACCGCTACACCTTC.